This TCR beta chain originates from a study of blood T cell repertoires in COVID-19. Study details: The United States, Italy and Spain provided the acute and convalescent COVID-19 samples.

TCRdb keeps only in-frame clones here, not all; method: immunoSEQ multiplex PCR. The sample lists about 99,000 clones; about 80% were seen once. What was sequenced was peripheral blood. The source is a woman older than 75 with active or convalescent COVID-19.

The CDR3 sequence: CASSQDGPGLSTDTQYF. The CDR3 DNA follows: TGCGCCAGCAGCCAAGATGGGCCGGGACTTAGCACAGATACGCAGTATTTT. V gene TRBV4-1 combines with J gene TRBJ2-3; possibly TRBD2 for D (6 bases). Trimming removed 0 bases at V and 0 bases at J, with 13 bases between. CDR3 length: 17 residues. The germline V gene encodes CDR1 MGHRA and CDR2 YSYEKL.